The next 25 T cell receptor beta chains were all read from a single sample in a study of T cells in Graves' hyperthyroidism and ophthalmopathy. Amplification of TCR beta CDR3 regions used RNA as the template. The HTBI primer set drove a first-round RT-PCR of the TCR CDR3. TCRdb ran MiXCR on the multiplex PCR reads and lists one entry per CDR3 protein. The table shows approximately 590,000 distinct CDR3 sequences, with about a sixth occurring only once. The source material was blood. These receptors all come from a woman between 25 and 40 years old with Graves' hyperthyroidism.

This clonotype was observed many times. The rearrangement links TRBV3-1 to TRBJ2-3; TRBD2 aligns across 9 bases. There are 19 residues in the CDR3. CDR1 and CDR2 (germline): LGHDT, YNNKEL (reference sequence). V dropped 4 bases and J dropped 2; count of bases not matched to a gene: 16. The CDR3 DNA reads TGTGCCAGCAGCCGCGGGCCCCTTAGTAGCGGGAGATACACAGATACGCAGTATTTT. Encoded protein: CASSRGPLSSGRYTDTQYF.

For the CDR3, the DNA is TGTGCCACATCCACAGGGGTCTCCTACAATGAGCAGTTCTTC. Translating gives CATSTGVSYNEQFF. V and J are TRBV24-1 and TRBJ2-1, with 7 bases identical to TRBD1. This CDR3 spans 14 amino acids. With 10 bases clipped from V and 0 bases from J, the junction kept 5 bases outside the gene matches. Germline CDR1 is KGHDR and CDR2 is SFDVKD.

This clonotype was counted only a few times. A much more abundant neighbour one base away suggests this may be a read error. The rearrangement uses TRBV7-2 and TRBJ2-7; D remains unclear. The germline V gene has CDR1 SGHTA and CDR2 FQGNSA. The CDR3 extends over 14 amino acids. V lost 3 bases to trimming and J lost 0 bases, with 9 bases between them. CDR3 protein: CASSFPTNSYEQYF. The DNA for the CDR3 is TGTGCCAGCAGCTTTCCTACAAACTCCTACGAGCAGTACTTC.

V gene TRBV4-2 combines with J gene TRBJ2-7; D is unresolved. The CDR3 spans 15 residues. In germline, CDR1 is LGHNA, CDR2 YNFKEQ. Trimming stripped 0 bases from V and 3 bases from J, with 12 bases between. The CDR3 protein is CASSQEIRDNYEQYF. The CDR3 DNA reads as TGTGCCAGCAGCCAAGAAATCCGAGACAACTACGAGCAGTACTTC.

Concerning this clonotype: A much larger clone differs by one base, so this may be a read error. The chain is built from TRBV6-9 and TRBJ2-7; TRBD1 or TRBD2 may be the D gene (5 bases each). The CDR3 length is 15 residues. Trimming cost V 2 bases and J 4 bases, with 15 bases left between them. CDR1 MNHGY and CDR2 SVAAGI come from the germline V gene. This chain's CDR3 is CASSYAPGPGYEQYF. CDR3 in DNA: TGTGCCAGCAGTTATGCCCCGGGACCCGGTTACGAGCAGTACTTC.

The table lists this clonotype with a few counts. The rearrangement links TRBV6-5 to TRBJ1-2, with TRBD1 identical over 7 bases. The germline CDR1 and CDR2 sequences are MNHEY and SVGAGI. The CDR3 consists of 17 residues. V was pared by 2 bases and J by 1 base, with 10 bases of the junction left unmatched. In nucleotides, the CDR3 is TGTGCCAGCAGTTACAAGGGGGCTGCGGCCGTTAACTATGGCTACACCTTC. Protein product: CASSYKGAAAVNYGYTF.

The V gene is TRBV3-1, the J gene TRBJ2-1; either TRBD1 or TRBD2 may supply D (5 bases each). V was shortened by 1 base and J by 10 bases, with 8 bases between the two germline ends. CDR1 and CDR2 (germline): LGHDT, YNNKEL (reference sequence). The CDR3 consists of 12 residues. The CDR3 region has the DNA TGTGCCAGCAGCCAAGTGGGGACCGAGCAGTTCTTC. Its translation is CASSQVGTEQFF.

This clonotype was seen many times. This rearrangement joins TRBV6-1 to TRBJ2-1; no firm D call. The CDR3 extends over 12 amino acids. Germline V gene data show CDR1 as MNHNS and CDR2 as SASEGT. Trimming stripped 7 bases from V and 6 bases from J, with 10 bases between. The CDR3 reads CASTNLGNEQFF. The CDR3 nucleotides read TGTGCCAGCACAAATCTTGGCAATGAGCAGTTCTTC.

The chain joins TRBV15 to TRBJ2-7; TRBD1 agrees at 12 bases. V trimming: 1 base; J trimming: 6 bases; junction bases outside the gene matches: 10. The CDR3 is made up of 17 amino acids. Germline V gene sequence: CDR1 LNHNV, CDR2 YYDKDF (reference sequence). The CDR3 nucleotides are TGTGCCACCAGCAGAGGTGGGACAGGGGGCGCATCCGGCGAGCAGTACTTC. Encoded protein: CATSRGGTGGASGEQYF.

J is TRBJ2-7 and V is TRBV10-2; TRBD1 might be the D (7 bases). Germline V gene data show CDR1 as WSHSY and CDR2 as SAAADI. The CDR3 totals 15 residues. Trimming pared 7 bases from V and 0 bases from J, leaving 16 bases between. The CDR3 sequence is CASNFQGGLSYEQYF. Written as DNA, the CDR3 is TGCGCCAGCAATTTCCAGGGGGGCCTCTCCTACGAGCAGTACTTC.

The chain has TRBV27 and TRBJ2-7; 8 bases fit TRBD1. The germline CDR1 and CDR2 sequences are MNHEY and SMNVEV (reference sequence). This CDR3 region has 14 residues. Losses at the gene ends were 8 bases for V and 2 bases for J; bases not matched to a gene: 8. The CDR3, as DNA: TGTGCCAGCTCCTGGGACAGGATGACCTACGAGCAGTACTTC. The encoded protein is CASSWDRMTYEQYF.

This clonotype was seen repeatedly, ten times or more. The V call is TRBV2, the J call TRBJ1-6; 8 nucleotides match TRBD1. The CDR3 runs to 14 residues. After removal of 8 bases from V and 7 bases from J, the junction contained 7 bases not matched to a gene. The germline V gene encodes CDR1 SNHLY and CDR2 FYNNEI. For the CDR3, the DNA is TGTGCCAGCTCCCGTGGACAGGGAAATTCACCCCTCCACTTT. Its translation is CASSRGQGNSPLHF.

Many counts were recorded for this clonotype. The rearrangement uses TRBV11-2 and TRBJ2-2; the D is unclear. The CDR3 is made up of 16 amino acids. Germline V lookup: CDR1 SGHAT, CDR2 FQNNGV. Trimming stripped 2 bases from V and 1 base from J, with 11 bases between. CDR3 loop: CASSLFVSGNTGELFF. The CDR3 nucleotides read TGTGCCAGCAGCTTATTCGTTTCCGGGAACACCGGGGAGCTGTTTTTT.

To note about this clonotype: This could be a read error, since a much larger clone is one nucleotide away. The rearrangement joins TRBV18 to TRBJ2-2; maybe TRBD2 (6 bases). The CDR3 length is 16 residues. Trimming took off 5 bases at V and 2 bases at J, with 15 bases between the two ends. Germline V gene sequence: CDR1 KGHSH, CDR2 LQKENI. This CDR3 is CASSALAGINTGELFF. The CDR3 DNA reads as TGTGCCAGCTCAGCACTAGCCGGGATCAACACCGGGGAGCTGTTTTTT.

This clonotype appeared a few times. The chain couples TRBV5-5 to TRBJ2-1, with D possibly TRBD2 on 6 matching bases. Germline V gene data show CDR1 as SGHKS and CDR2 as YYEKEE (reference sequence). The CDR3 contains 16 residues. With 4 bases removed from V and 3 bases from J, the gap between germline ends came to 17 bases. The CDR3 nucleotides read TGTGCCAGCAGCCCCCTCGGCGGGACTGTCTACAATGAGCAGTTCTTC. This codes for CASSPLGGTVYNEQFF.

This clonotype was observed a handful of times. V gene TRBV6-2 or TRBV6-3 combines with J gene TRBJ2-1, with no clear D. The CDR3 loop spans 13 amino acids. V was clipped by 1 base and J by 4 bases, with 5 bases between them. The germline V gene has CDR1 MNHEY and CDR2 SVGEGT. CDR3 in amino acids: CASSYYRYNEQFF. The DNA of the CDR3 is TGTGCCAGCAGTTACTACAGATACAATGAGCAGTTCTTC.

This clonotype appeared many times. The chain combines TRBV20-1 with TRBJ1-6; D possibly corresponds to TRBD1 (6 bases). Germline V gene sequence: CDR1 DFQATT, CDR2 SNEGSKA (reference sequence). This CDR3 contains 12 residues. The V gene lost 4 bases and the J gene lost 14 bases, with 15 bases spanning the gap. The CDR3 spells CSATRDTPALHF. The CDR3 bases are TGCAGTGCTACCCGGGACACCCCAGCCCTCCACTTT.

This clonotype was detected a few times. A read error may explain this, as a much larger clone is one base away. The genes are TRBV28 and TRBJ1-6, with 7 bases fitting TRBD1. CDR1 is MDHEN, CDR2 SYDVKM, per germline. V lost 6 bases and J lost 10; bases outside the gene matches: 9. CDR3 length: 14 amino acids. The CDR3 DNA follows: TGTGCCAGCAGCCGGGACAGTGAAGGATCACCCCTCCACTTT. Translation gives CASSRDSEGSPLHF.

This clonotype came up a few times. The gene calls are TRBV6-2 or TRBV6-3 and TRBJ2-2, with TRBD2 matching over 16 bases. The CDR3 is made up of 20 amino acids. The V and J ends lost 4 bases and 4 bases, in that order; junction bases with no gene match: 12. Germline lookup yields CDR1 MNHEY and CDR2 SVGEGT. CDR3 loop: CASSSGTSGRAWAITGELFF. In DNA form, the CDR3 reads TGTGCCAGCAGTTCCGGGACTAGCGGGAGGGCCTGGGCTATCACCGGGGAGCTGTTTTTT.

This clonotype has at least ten counts. The rearrangement links TRBV12-3 or TRBV12-4 to TRBJ2-3, with TRBD1 matching 10 bases. The J segment lost 4 bases and the V segment lost 5 bases, leaving 6 bases of the junction unmatched. There are 15 residues in the CDR3. The CDR3: CASSPSTGGADTQYF. In DNA, the CDR3 is TGTGCCAGCAGTCCCTCGACAGGGGGCGCAGATACGCAGTATTTT.

This clonotype was seen only a few times. The rearrangement links TRBV28 to TRBJ2-5; 9 nucleotides line up with TRBD1. The germline gives CDR1 MDHEN, CDR2 SYDVKM. V lost 5 bases and J lost 1; bases outside the gene matches: 5. This CDR3 has 15 residues. As DNA, the CDR3 is TGTGCCAGCAGTCCGCAGACAGGGGGCCAAGAGACCCAGTACTTC. This sequence encodes CASSPQTGGQETQYF.

As concerns this clonotype: A junction end diverges from the germline sequence, so it may reflect a read error. The rearrangement uses TRBV7-2 and TRBJ2-3, with TRBD1 identical over 7 bases. The germline V gene has CDR1 SGHTA and CDR2 FQGNSA. The CDR3 has 15 amino acids. The chain's CDR3 is CASSQVGQLTDTQYF. The CDR3 bases are TGCGCCAGCAGCCAAGTGGGACAGCTAACAGATACGCAGTATTTT. Combining the CDR3 with reference TRBV7-2 and TRBJ2-3 gives the whole variable domain GAGVSQSPSNKVTEKGKDVELRCDPISGHTALYWYRQSLGQGLEFLIYFQGNSAPDKSGLPSDRFSAERTGGSVSTLTIQRTQQEDSAVYLCASSQVGQLTDTQYFGPGTRLTVL.

The DNA of the CDR3 is TGTGCCAGCAGGGAAGGACTAGCGGGACCTCCTAGCACAGATACGCAGTATTTT. Protein sequence: CASREGLAGPPSTDTQYF. The chain combines TRBV7-9 with TRBJ2-3; 12 bases agree with TRBD2. Germline V lookup: CDR1 SEHNR, CDR2 FQNEAQ (reference sequence). The CDR3 sequence is 18 residues long. V gave up 6 bases and J gave up 0 bases; unmatched junction bases: 10.

This clonotype was recorded many times. J is TRBJ2-3 and V is TRBV29-1, with TRBD2 matching over 8 bases. CDR1 is SQVTM and CDR2 is ANQGSEA in the germline V gene. The length of the CDR3 is 13 residues. After removal of 5 bases from V and 4 bases from J, the junction contained 5 bases not matched to a gene. CDR3 sequence: CSVRAGVADTQYF. As DNA, the CDR3 is TGCAGCGTTAGAGCGGGAGTCGCAGATACGCAGTATTTT.

This clonotype was detected many times. The genes are TRBV27 and TRBJ1-1, with 7 positions matching TRBD1. The CDR3 is made up of 11 amino acids. Germline V gene lookup returns CDR1 MNHEY and CDR2 SMNVEV (reference sequence). The junction had 2 bases not matched to a gene; V was cut back by 2 bases and J by 11 bases. The CDR3 here is CASSLGTAAFF. CDR3 in DNA: TGTGCCAGCAGTTTAGGGACAGCGGCTTTCTTT.